The rows below give T cell receptor beta chains drawn from one sample of a study of beta chain features in type 1 diabetes. Profiled with immunoSEQ multiplex PCR; TCRdb holds only in-frame clones, not every one. The table lists about half a million clones, approximately 10% of them singletons. Sequenced: naive CD4+ T cells from blood. The receptors shown here come from a woman aged 18-30 years in good health. The CDR3 runs from the conserved cysteine through the conserved F or W. Fields, in order: V gene, J gene, D gene, clone size, CDR3 protein, CDR3 DNA. A D gene is named only where the DNA matches it firmly. Clone size is shown for a subset of rows, as once, few, many or a class of expanded clone.

TRBV4-2	TRBJ2-1	TRBD2	NA	CASSQGTGLADNEQFF	TGTGCCAGCAGCCAAGGGACGGGACTAGCGGACAATGAGCAGTTCTTC
TRBV7-2	TRBJ1-1	NA	few	CASSLTTGNTEAFF	TGTGCCAGCAGCCTCACTACAGGGAACACTGAAGCTTTCTTT
TRBV28	TRBJ2-5	NA	NA	CATRLNQETQYF	TGTGCCACTCGACTAAACCAAGAGACCCAGTACTTC
TRBV7-9	TRBJ1-3	NA	few	CASSLIRSSGNTIYF	TGTGCCAGCAGCTTAATTCGGAGCTCTGGAAACACCATATATTTT
TRBV11-3	TRBJ1-1	NA	NA	CASSLSWGPRNRVVGTEAFF	TGTGCCAGCAGCTTAAGCTGGGGACCAAGAAACAGGGTCGTCGGCACTGAAGCTTTCTTT
TRBV15	TRBJ2-3	NA	NA	CATSPQAHTQYF	TGTGCCACCAGCCCCCAGGCGCATACGCAGTATTTT
TRBV30	TRBJ2-1	TRBD2	few	CAWEREGLSYNEQFF	TGTGCCTGGGAGCGGGAGGGCCTGTCCTACAATGAGCAGTTCTTC
TRBV28	TRBJ2-1	NA	many	CASRRRGYNEQFF	TGTGCCAGCCGGAGGAGGGGATACAATGAGCAGTTCTTC
TRBV7-9	TRBJ2-5	NA	few	CASSEQVNQETQYF	TGTGCCAGCAGCGAACAAGTAAACCAAGAGACCCAGTACTTC
TRBV7-6	TRBJ1-1	TRBD1	NA	CASSPWTGSTEAFF	TGTGCTAGCAGCCCCTGGACAGGATCCACTGAAGCTTTCTTT
TRBV6-5	TRBJ2-5	NA	NA	CASKDVLETQYF	TGTGCCAGCAAGGATGTACTGGAGACCCAGTACTTC
TRBV7-3	TRBJ2-3	NA	NA	CASSLFGGVVDTQYF	TGTGCCAGCAGCTTATTTGGCGGGGTTGTAGATACGCAGTATTTT
TRBV29-1	TRBJ2-5	NA	NA	CSVAYGTLETQYF	TGCAGCGTTGCGTACGGGACACTCGAGACCCAGTACTTC
TRBV18	TRBJ2-1	NA	NA	CASSPRASSSSYNEQFF	TGTGCCAGCTCACCACGGGCCAGTTCCAGCTCCTACAATGAGCAGTTCTTC
TRBV30	TRBJ2-1	TRBD2	NA	CAWSALAGRGDEQFF	TGTGCCTGGAGTGCCTTAGCGGGACGGGGCGATGAGCAGTTCTTC
TRBV9	TRBJ2-4	NA	NA	CASSKRDRLAKNIQYF	TGTGCCAGCAGCAAGCGGGACAGACTAGCCAAAAACATTCAGTACTTC
TRBV30	TRBJ1-1	NA	few	CAWSRGGARGAFF	TGTGCCTGGAGCCGGGGAGGGGCCCGTGGGGCTTTCTTT
TRBV7-9	TRBJ1-2	TRBD1	NA	CASSFSGGRDYGYTF	TGTGCCAGCAGCTTCTCAGGGGGGCGAGACTATGGCTACACCTTC
TRBV25-1	TRBJ2-6	NA	NA	CASSVRSGANVLTF	TGTGCCAGCAGTGTGCGCTCTGGGGCCAACGTCCTGACTTTC
TRBV5-1	TRBJ2-1	NA	few	CASSSTGPEQFF	TGCGCCAGCAGCTCTACCGGGCCAGAGCAGTTCTTC
TRBV2	TRBJ2-1	NA	few	CASSEQPSSYNEQFF	TGTGCCAGCAGTGAACAGCCGAGCTCCTACAATGAGCAGTTCTTC
TRBV19	TRBJ2-3	TRBD2	NA	CASSTSGTSGSSTDTQYF	TGTGCCAGTAGTACATCCGGGACTAGCGGGTCCAGCACAGATACGCAGTATTTT
TRBV18	TRBJ1-2	TRBD1	few	CASSPTGADYGYTF	TGTGCCAGCTCACCTACAGGGGCGGACTATGGCTACACCTTC
TRBV7-8	TRBJ2-1	NA	NA	CASSVTRDNEQFF	TGTGCCAGCAGCGTTACTAGGGACAATGAGCAGTTCTTC
TRBV7-2	TRBJ2-2	NA	NA	CASSPLWSSGNTGELFF	TGTGCCAGCAGCCCCTTGTGGTCGAGCGGGAACACCGGGGAGCTGTTTTTT
TRBV6-1	TRBJ1-2	NA	few	CASSPNRDYGYTF	TGTGCCAGCAGTCCCAACAGGGACTATGGCTACACCTTC
TRBV18	TRBJ2-1	NA	few	CASSPQGRGRNEQFF	TGTGCCAGCTCACCCCAGGGTCGGGGACGGAATGAGCAGTTCTTC
TRBV20-1	TRBJ2-3	NA	NA	CSPPSTDTQYF	TGCAGTCCTCCTAGCACAGATACGCAGTATTTT
TRBV7-8	TRBJ2-7	NA	few	CASSLNGRAYEQYF	TGTGCCAGCAGCTTAAATGGCAGGGCCTACGAGCAGTACTTC
TRBV27	TRBJ2-4	NA	NA	CASSPGVWGAKNIQYF	TGTGCCAGCAGCCCCGGTGTGTGGGGAGCCAAAAACATTCAGTACTTC
TRBV7-2	TRBJ2-7	NA	few	CASSPFSYEQYF	TGTGCCAGCAGCCCCTTTAGCTACGAGCAGTACTTC
TRBV7-2	TRBJ2-1	NA	many	CASSLVRGAKLEQFF	TGTGCCAGCAGCTTAGTCAGGGGTGCCAAACTGGAGCAGTTCTTC
TRBV18	TRBJ1-5	TRBD1	NA	CASSSGGQGAQPQHF	TGTGCCAGCTCATCAGGAGGACAGGGGGCGCAGCCCCAGCATTTT
TRBV4-3	TRBJ2-1	NA	NA	CASSQEGLRGYNEQFF	TGCGCCAGCAGCCAAGAGGGGCTAAGGGGTTACAATGAGCAGTTCTTC
TRBV5-1	TRBJ2-1	TRBD1	NA	CASIEGTGNNEQFF	TGCGCCAGCATCGAAGGGACAGGGAACAATGAGCAGTTCTTC
TRBV10-3	TRBJ2-1	NA	NA	CAIRTQRGAVSSYNEQFF	TGTGCCATCAGGACCCAACGGGGGGCTGTAAGCTCCTACAATGAGCAGTTCTTC
TRBV30	TRBJ1-5	NA	few	CAWSVSGLNQPQHF	TGTGCCTGGAGTGTATCTGGGCTTAATCAGCCCCAGCATTTT
TRBV5-4	TRBJ1-1	TRBD1	few	CASSPKGQGAQNTEAFF	TGTGCCAGCAGCCCGAAGGGACAGGGGGCGCAGAACACTGAAGCTTTCTTT
TRBV4-3	TRBJ2-1	NA	few	CASSPGNEQFF	TGCGCCAGCAGCCCCGGCAATGAGCAGTTCTTC
TRBV18	TRBJ1-5	TRBD1	few	CASSSGVAGGQPQHF	TGTGCCAGCTCCAGCGGCGTGGCAGGGGGTCAGCCCCAGCATTTT
TRBV7-9	TRBJ2-1	TRBD2	few	CASSLGTSYLDEQFF	TGTGCCAGCAGCTTAGGGACTAGCTATCTCGATGAGCAGTTCTTC
TRBV7-8	TRBJ2-7	NA	NA	CASSLGLGYYEQYF	TGTGCCAGCAGCTTAGGCTTGGGATACTACGAGCAGTACTTC
TRBV19	TRBJ2-1	TRBD1	few	CASSLNRDSQFSEQFF	TGTGCCAGTAGTCTGAACCGGGACAGCCAGTTCAGTGAGCAGTTCTTC
TRBV28	TRBJ2-1	NA	few	CASSFGGYNEQFF	TGTGCCAGCAGTTTTGGGGGGTACAATGAGCAGTTCTTC
TRBV14	TRBJ2-5	NA	few	CASSHNYQETQYF	TGTGCCAGCAGTCACAATTATCAGGAGACCCAGTACTTC
TRBV18	TRBJ2-5	TRBD1	NA	CASSPLRTGSQTQYF	TGTGCCAGCTCACCACTCAGGACAGGGTCCCAGACCCAGTACTTC
TRBV7-7	TRBJ2-6	NA	few	CASSPAAGANVLTF	TGTGCTAGCAGCCCCGCCGCTGGGGCCAACGTCCTGACTTTC
TRBV10-2	TRBJ1-2	NA	NA	CASSKEAYGYTF	TGCGCCAGCAGTAAAGAGGCCTATGGCTACACCTTC
TRBV10-3	TRBJ2-1	TRBD1	NA	CAIRDRGKWEQFF	TGTGCCATCCGGGACAGGGGAAAATGGGAGCAGTTCTTC
TRBV7-2	TRBJ2-5	NA	few	CASTFQGNQETQYF	TGTGCCAGCACCTTTCAGGGTAACCAAGAGACCCAGTACTTC
TRBV14	TRBJ1-2	NA	NA	CASSQNYGYTF	TGTGCCAGCAGCCAAAACTATGGCTACACCTTC
TRBV28	TRBJ1-1	NA	NA	CASSLTGRATSFF	TGTGCCAGCAGTTTAACGGGCAGGGCGACATCTTTCTTT
TRBV7-2	TRBJ2-5	TRBD1	NA	CASSLGQGSGETQYF	TGTGCCAGCAGCCTAGGACAGGGCAGCGGGGAGACCCAGTACTTC
TRBV9	TRBJ2-1	NA	NA	CASSVRASPYNEQFF	TGTGCCAGCAGCGTCCGAGCTAGCCCCTACAATGAGCAGTTCTTC
TRBV11-2	TRBJ2-1	NA	NA	CASSLDLRTAYNEQFF	TGTGCCAGCAGCTTAGATCTGCGGACAGCCTACAATGAGCAGTTCTTC
TRBV7-9	TRBJ2-5	NA	NA	CASKSPSLAKETQYF	TGTGCCAGCAAATCCCCGAGTTTGGCGAAGGAGACCCAGTACTTC
TRBV14	TRBJ2-1	TRBD2	few	CASSQLAGAYNEQFF	TGTGCCAGCAGCCAACTAGCGGGGGCCTACAATGAGCAGTTCTTC